The 24 T cell receptor beta chains reported below all come from one sample, sequenced in a study of Ad26.COV2.S vaccination and SARS-CoV-2 variants. Treatment in this sample: some 20 received Ad26.COV2.S at low or high dose, single or two shots; 5 received placebo; per-sample allocation not given. After the first vaccine or placebo injection, samples were drawn on day 63. The repertoire was sequenced with immunoSEQ multiplex PCR; TCRdb's copy has only in-frame clones and lacks some. Of about 400,000 clones listed, roughly 80% are singletons. This specimen was peripheral blood, taken in a trial of Ad26.COV2.S vaccine versus placebo. The receptors stem from a person aged 18-65 years who received the Ad26.COV2.S COVID-19 vaccine or a placebo.

This rearrangement joins TRBV9 to TRBJ2-7; D not certain. Trimming removed 0 bases from V and 0 bases from J, with 7 bases in between. This CDR3 is built from 14 residues. The germline V gene has CDR1 SGDLS and CDR2 YYNGEE. The CDR3, as DNA: TGTGCCAGCAGCGTAGATCCCTACTCCTACGAGCAGTACTTC. It yields the protein CASSVDPYSYEQYF.

This clone was detected a few times. V is TRBV27 and J is TRBJ1-5; tentatively, D is TRBD1 (6 bases). Trimming pared 3 bases from V and 2 bases from J, leaving 14 bases between. CDR3 length: 16 amino acids. Germline CDR1 is MNHEY and CDR2 is SMNVEV (reference sequence). The CDR3 DNA reads TGTGCCAGCAGTTTCGAGAGGGGGAGAGGCAATCAGCCCCAGCATTTT. It yields the protein CASSFERGRGNQPQHF.

The V gene is TRBV18, the J gene TRBJ2-7, with no clear D. The CDR3 is 14 amino acids. The germline V gene has CDR1 KGHSH and CDR2 LQKENI. Trimming removed 6 bases at V and 2 bases at J, with 14 bases between. CDR3 sequence: CASSLSPGAYEQYF. The CDR3 nucleotides read TGTGCCAGCTCCCTGTCCCCTGGAGCCTACGAGCAGTACTTC.

In its sample, this clone was seen a few times. The chain carries TRBV19 and TRBJ1-2, with 12 bases matching TRBD1. Germline values: CDR1 LNHDA, CDR2 SQIVND (reference sequence). V was pared by 4 bases and J by 8 bases, with 11 bases of the junction left unmatched. This CDR3 comprises 16 residues. The CDR3 DNA follows: TGTGCCAGTAGTAAATACACCGGGACAGGGGGCGAAGGCTACACCTTC. This codes for CASSKYTGTGGEGYTF.

This clone was counted a single time. The chain employs TRBV3-1 (or the pseudogene TRBV3-2) and TRBJ2-1; TRBD2 might be the D (7 bases). Trimming left V 6 bases short and J 4 bases short, with 16 bases between. Germline CDR1 LGHDT, CDR2 YNNKEL (reference sequence). The CDR3 spans 15 residues. CDR3 sequence (DNA): TGTGCCAGCAGTTACGGGGGGCGGCGATACAATGAGCAGTTCTTC. This translates into CASSYGGRRYNEQFF.

In this sample, this clone turned up a few times. The genes are TRBV6-1 and TRBJ1-2; unclear D gene. Trimming stripped 3 bases from V and 6 bases from J, with 5 bases between. This CDR3 comprises 11 residues. Germline V CDR1 and CDR2: MNHNS, SASEGT. The CDR3, as DNA: TGTGCCAGCAGTGATGACCATGGCTACACCTTC. Its translation is CASSDDHGYTF.

The J gene is TRBJ2-4, the V gene TRBV10-1; D gene uncertain. Trimming removed 4 bases at V and 0 bases at J, with 7 bases between. The germline CDR1 and CDR2 sequences are WNHNN and SYGVQD (reference sequence). This CDR3 has 14 amino acids. CDR3 bases: TGCGCCAGCAGTGGGGATCTAGCCAAAAACATTCAGTACTTC. Translated: CASSGDLAKNIQYF.

This chain uses TRBV5-6 with TRBJ1-6, with a possible D match to TRBD1 (5 bases). The CDR3 runs to 17 residues. V was trimmed by 0 bases and J by 1 base, leaving 11 bases between them. CDR1 SGHDT and CDR2 YYEEEE come from the germline V gene. The CDR3 sequence is CASSLVAGGSYNSPLHF. The CDR3 coding sequence is TGTGCCAGCAGCTTGGTTGCCGGGGGTTCCTATAATTCACCCCTCCACTTT.

This rearrangement joins TRBV3-1 (or the pseudogene TRBV3-2) to TRBJ1-1; 7 positions agree with TRBD1. CDR1 LGHDT and CDR2 YNNKEL come from the germline V gene (reference sequence). The CDR3 has 14 residues. J lost 3 bases, V lost 7 bases, and 8 bases had no gene match. The DNA for the CDR3 is TGTGCCAGCACCCTGACAGGGACGGACACTGAAGCTTTCTTT. Translated: CASTLTGTDTEAFF.

This clone was counted a single time. The rearrangement links TRBV7-3 to TRBJ2-6; D is unclear. V was trimmed by 2 bases and J by 0 bases, leaving 2 bases between them. CDR3 length: 14 residues. Germline CDR1 reads SGHTA; CDR2 reads FQGTGA. CDR3 sequence reads: CASSLVSGANVLTF. CDR3 nucleotide sequence: TGTGCCAGCAGCTTAGTCTCTGGGGCCAACGTCCTGACTTTC.

This sequence joins TRBV19 and TRBJ1-1; D not certain. Germline V gene sequence: CDR1 LNHDA, CDR2 SQIVND (reference sequence). Trimming pared 0 bases from V and 4 bases from J, leaving 15 bases between. This CDR3 has 16 residues. The CDR3 DNA reads TGTGCCAGTAGTATAGATAAATCTCTCGTCCCCACTGAAGCTTTCTTT. Translating it yields CASSIDKSLVPTEAFF.

The rearrangement links TRBV5-1 to TRBJ1-4; TRBD1 agrees at 8 bases. The CDR3 loop spans 13 amino acids. The trim removed 3 bases at V and 8 bases at J, leaving 3 bases unmatched. CDR1 is SGHRS and CDR2 is YFSETQ in the germline V gene. In DNA form, the CDR3 reads TGCGCCAGCAGCTACGGACAGGGAGAAAAACTGTTTTTT. This sequence encodes CASSYGQGEKLFF.

This chain links TRBV2 with TRBJ2-7; D remains unclear. Deletions cut 5 bases from V and 2 bases from J, with 10 bases between. The CDR3 length is 13 residues. Germline V lookup: CDR1 SNHLY, CDR2 FYNNEI. The CDR3 protein is CASSLAPPYEQYF. CDR3 DNA: TGTGCCAGCAGTTTGGCACCCCCCTACGAGCAGTACTTC. Looking up the rest from reference TRBV2 and TRBJ2-7 gives the full variable domain: EPEVTQTPSHQVTQMGQEVILRCVPISNHLYFYWYRQILGQKVEFLVSFYNNEISEKSEIFDDQFSVERPDGSNFTLKIRSTKLEDSAMYFCASSLAPPYEQYFGPGTRLTVT.

A few counts support this clone. This chain uses TRBV7-2 with TRBJ1-1, with D hard to call. With 1 base removed from V and 1 base from J, the gap between germline ends came to 7 bases. The CDR3 totals 14 residues. CDR1 is SGHTA, CDR2 FQGNSA, per germline. CDR3 DNA sequence: TGTGCCAGCAGCTTAGGGCGGCCGAACACTGAAGCTTTCTTT. It specifies CASSLGRPNTEAFF.

This rearrangement joins TRBV7-9 to TRBJ2-5; 7 bases are a match to TRBD2. Germline loops: CDR1 SEHNR, CDR2 FQNEAQ (reference sequence). V lost 5 bases and J lost 5; bases outside the gene matches: 17. The CDR3 has 17 residues. CDR3 residues: CASSSTSVWTVGETQYF. CDR3 DNA: TGTGCCAGCAGCAGTACTAGCGTGTGGACGGTCGGGGAGACCCAGTACTTC.

CDR3 residues: CASSVGYGREYEQYF. CDR3 coding DNA: TGTGCCAGCAGCGTAGGGTACGGCAGGGAGTACGAGCAGTACTTC. This sequence joins TRBV9 and TRBJ2-7; D may correspond to TRBD1 or TRBD2 (5 bases each). V was clipped by 0 bases and J by 4 bases, with 14 bases between them. CDR3 length: 15 residues. Germline-derived CDR1 and CDR2 are SGDLS and YYNGEE.

In the case of this clone: Distinct nucleotide sequences in the sample also encode this CDR3. The rearrangement uses TRBV18 and TRBJ1-1, with D possibly TRBD1 on 6 matching bases. Germline-derived CDR1 and CDR2 are KGHSH and LQKENI. The CDR3 totals 14 residues. V was cut by 3 bases and J by 2 bases, with 10 bases left in between. CDR3: CASSPDRLNTEAFF. CDR3 nucleotides: TGTGCCAGCTCACCCGACAGGCTTAACACTGAAGCTTTCTTT.

About this clone itself: Other DNA sequences in the sample encode the same CDR3. V usage is TRBV5-1 and J usage is TRBJ1-3; no firm D call. This CDR3 spans 15 amino acids. CDR1 is SGHRS and CDR2 is YFSETQ in the germline V gene. Trimming stripped 0 bases from V and 0 bases from J, with 7 bases between. As DNA, the CDR3 is TGCGCCAGCAGCTTGGGGGCAGGCTCTGGAAACACCATATATTTT. This encodes CASSLGAGSGNTIYF.

The J gene is TRBJ1-4, the V gene TRBV13; TRBD1 is a possible D gene (6 bases). This CDR3 is built from 14 residues. In germline, CDR1 is PRHDT, CDR2 FYEKMQ (reference sequence). With 2 bases removed from V and 11 bases from J, the gap between germline ends came to 15 bases. The CDR3 loop is CASSLTGSARKLFF. The CDR3, as DNA: TGTGCCAGCAGCTTAACAGGGAGCGCGAGGAAACTGTTTTTT.

The rearrangement joins TRBV27 to TRBJ2-3, with TRBD2 matching over 7 bases. The V gene end was trimmed by 7 bases and the J gene end by 10 bases; junction bases not matched to a gene: 8. The CDR3 consists of 12 residues. Germline V CDR1 and CDR2: MNHEY, SMNVEV (reference sequence). The CDR3 protein is CASTNTGGAQYF. The CDR3 nucleotides read TGTGCCAGCACAAATACGGGGGGAGCGCAGTATTTT.

V gene TRBV7-3 combines with J gene TRBJ2-5, with D possibly called TRBD1 or TRBD2 (5 bases each). The CDR3 is 13 amino acids. V shed 1 base and J shed 5 bases, with 8 bases lying between them. Germline V gene data show CDR1 as SGHTA and CDR2 as FQGTGA. CDR3 DNA sequence: TGTGCCAGCAGCTTAAATGAGGGGGAGACCCAGTACTTC. Protein sequence: CASSLNEGETQYF.

The J gene is TRBJ2-1, the V gene TRBV4-3; 10 bases map to TRBD2. CDR1 is LGHNA and CDR2 is YSLEER in the germline V gene. The CDR3 is 18 amino acids. Germline trimming cut 0 bases from V and 5 bases from J; bases unmatched to any gene: 10. CDR3 residues: CASSQDLGAGGPDNEQFF. In nucleotides, the CDR3 is TGCGCCAGCAGCCAAGATCTGGGAGCGGGGGGGCCGGACAATGAGCAGTTCTTC.

The chain has TRBV4-2 and TRBJ2-5, with 10 bases aligning to TRBD2. V shed 1 base, J shed 4 bases, and the junction held 6 bases outside the gene matches. The CDR3 is 16 amino acids. Germline values: CDR1 LGHNA, CDR2 YNFKEQ. The CDR3: CASSQALAGLGETQYF. The CDR3 coding sequence is TGTGCCAGCAGCCAAGCACTAGCGGGGCTCGGAGAGACCCAGTACTTC.

This clone has a handful of counts. The chain joins TRBV11-2 to TRBJ2-1, with 10 bases fitting TRBD1. The CDR3 runs to 17 residues. With 0 bases clipped from V and 9 bases from J, the junction kept 11 bases outside the gene matches. Looked up from germline, CDR1 is SGHAT and CDR2 is FQNNGV. The CDR3 DNA sequence: TGTGCCAGCAGCTTAGATCCCGGGACAGGGGCTCGTGGTGAGCAGTTCTTC. This codes for CASSLDPGTGARGEQFF.